This entry describes one TCR beta chain. This clone was recorded a few times. The antigen it binds to is not known. No clone much larger than this one lies a single base away; base qualities are absent. The germline V gene sets CDR1 to MDHEN and CDR2 to SYDVKM. The CDR3 goes from the cysteine to the phenylalanine over 15 residues. CDR3 DNA only is kept here, 45 bases in frame from base 1. Trimming takes 8 bases off V and 0 bases off J; junction bases not matched to a gene: 6. Library construction relied on the immunoSEQ multiplex PCR assay. TCRdb re-hosts the immuneACCESS table, in-frame sequences only. Its copies lack some clones; in the studies checked, an unresolved V gene accounts for under half of them, and the cause for the rest is not known. This sample gives 600,000 or so clones in total; approximately 89% of them show up just once. The top ten clonotypes cover just under 0.0095% of the sample.

The sample originates from a study of shared T cell receptors in the human thymus (dated by TCRdb to the early 2020s). About the full investigation: The study examined how the human thymus generates shared, self-reactive T-cell receptor alpha chains.

These records were also assigned to another study, of human thymus T cells. As the second paper documents: In Finland, the donors were immunologically healthy infants who were having open corrective cardiac surgery for congenital heart defects. The thymus tissue came from surgical resects taken out during corrective cardiac surgery. Both the thymic and the peripheral blood repertoires appeared to show biased V and J gene segment usage. According to the related research, thymic TCR repertoires were highly overlapping among unrelated individuals. TCR alpha and beta repertoires from seven to nine infant thymus samples and four related peripheral blood samples were characterized in the study. The cohort included about six male and a couple of female infants, with donor ages spanning 7 to 244 days. After being mechanically released from the tissue, thymocytes were kept at -70 degrees C in pellets of about 8.5-32 million cells. A QIAsymphony instrument was used to extract genomic DNA from the frozen cell pellets. Using the immunoSEQ multiplex PCR assay, the TCRB and TCRAD loci were amplified from a standardized quantity of quality-controlled genomic DNA. Amplicons spanned the V(D)J region at a length sufficient to cover the CDR3 and identify V and J genes. Amplicon sequencing was performed on an Illumina platform through the commercial immunoSEQ service. Primer bias and sequencing errors were corrected as previously described, and TCRAD and TCRB were defined on the basis of the IMGT database. The repertoires were analysed using immunoSEQ Analyzer 3.0 and VDJTools for basic statistics, V/J segment usage, diversity estimates, rarefaction and pairwise overlap. Chao1, ChaoE, Efron-Thisted, Shannon and inverse Simpson indices were used to estimate diversity, which was also estimated on datasets down-sampled to the smallest sample. Repertoire overlap was assessed by strict matching of CDR3 nucleotide sequence, V gene and J gene, and clustering was done by Jaccard-based multidimensional scaling. On average, about 810,000 unique TCRB clonotypes were obtained from thymus samples, compared with approximately 84,000 from blood samples.

The material sequenced was thymocytes. The chain joins TRBV28 to TRBJ1-3, with 8 bases aligning to TRBD1. The source of this sequence is a boy younger than two with a congenital heart defect. Donor details come from another sample of the same person, matched by shared clones. The sequenced DNA is TGTGCCAGCGACCCGGACAGGGACTCTGGAAACACCATATATTTT. It is translated as CASDPDRDSGNTIYF.